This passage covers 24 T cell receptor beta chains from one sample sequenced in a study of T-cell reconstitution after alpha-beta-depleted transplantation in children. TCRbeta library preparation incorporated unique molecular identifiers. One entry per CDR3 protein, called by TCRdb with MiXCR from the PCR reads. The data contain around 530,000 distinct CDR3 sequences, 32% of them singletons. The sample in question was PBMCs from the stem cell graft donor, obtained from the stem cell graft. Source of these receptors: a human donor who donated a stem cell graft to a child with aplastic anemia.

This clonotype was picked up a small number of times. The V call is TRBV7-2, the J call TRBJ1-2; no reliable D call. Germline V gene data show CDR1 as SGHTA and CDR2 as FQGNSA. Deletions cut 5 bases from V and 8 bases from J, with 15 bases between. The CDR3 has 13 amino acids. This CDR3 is CASSPGPLRGYTF. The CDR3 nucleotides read TGTGCCAGCAGCCCTGGACCGCTAAGGGGCTACACCTTC.

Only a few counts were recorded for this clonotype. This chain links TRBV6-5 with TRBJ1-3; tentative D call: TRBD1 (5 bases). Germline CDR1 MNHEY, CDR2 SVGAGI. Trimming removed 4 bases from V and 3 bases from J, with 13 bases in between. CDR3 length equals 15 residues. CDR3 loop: CASSLGPRVGNTIYF. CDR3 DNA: TGTGCCAGCAGTTTGGGACCGAGAGTTGGAAACACCATATATTTT.

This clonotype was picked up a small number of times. The CDR3 here is CASRYSGGTDTQYF. Written as DNA, the CDR3 is TGTGCCAGCAGATATAGCGGGGGCACAGATACGCAGTATTTT. The chain employs TRBV12-3 or TRBV12-4 and TRBJ2-3; 8 bases are shared with TRBD2. This CDR3 spans 14 amino acids. With V trimmed by 6 bases and J by 1 base, 3 bases remained unmatched.

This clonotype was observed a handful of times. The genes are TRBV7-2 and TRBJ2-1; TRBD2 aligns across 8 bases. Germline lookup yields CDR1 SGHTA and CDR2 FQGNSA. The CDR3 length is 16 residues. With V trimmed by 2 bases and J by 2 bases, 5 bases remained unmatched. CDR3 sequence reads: CASSLLAGQTYNEQFF. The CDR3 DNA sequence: TGTGCCAGCAGCTTACTAGCGGGCCAGACCTACAATGAGCAGTTCTTC.

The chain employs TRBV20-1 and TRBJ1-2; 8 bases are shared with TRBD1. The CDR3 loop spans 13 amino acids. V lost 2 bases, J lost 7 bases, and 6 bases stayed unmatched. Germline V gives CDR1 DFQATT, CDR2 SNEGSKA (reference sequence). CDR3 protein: CSARPQGVVGYTF. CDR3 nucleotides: TGCAGTGCTAGACCACAGGGGGTGGTTGGCTACACCTTC.

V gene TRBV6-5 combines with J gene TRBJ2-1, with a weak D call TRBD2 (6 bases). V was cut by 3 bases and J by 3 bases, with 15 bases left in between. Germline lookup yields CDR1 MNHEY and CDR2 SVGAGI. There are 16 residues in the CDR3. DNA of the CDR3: TGTGCCAGCAGTTATTCGGGGGAAATAAGCTACAATGAGCAGTTCTTC. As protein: CASSYSGEISYNEQFF.

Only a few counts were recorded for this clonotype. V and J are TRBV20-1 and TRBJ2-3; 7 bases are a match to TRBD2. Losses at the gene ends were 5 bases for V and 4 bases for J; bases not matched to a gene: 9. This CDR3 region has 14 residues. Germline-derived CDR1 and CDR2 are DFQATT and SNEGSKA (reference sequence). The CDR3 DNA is TGCAGTGCTTCCCGGAGAGCGGGATCAGATACGCAGTATTTT. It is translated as CSASRRAGSDTQYF.

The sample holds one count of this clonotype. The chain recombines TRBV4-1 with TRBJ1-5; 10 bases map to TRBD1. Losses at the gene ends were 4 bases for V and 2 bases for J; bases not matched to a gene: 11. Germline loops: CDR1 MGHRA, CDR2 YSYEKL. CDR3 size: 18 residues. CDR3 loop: CASSLSDRGVGGNQPQHF. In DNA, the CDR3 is TGCGCCAGCAGCCTATCGGACAGGGGGGTGGGCGGCAATCAGCCCCAGCATTTT.

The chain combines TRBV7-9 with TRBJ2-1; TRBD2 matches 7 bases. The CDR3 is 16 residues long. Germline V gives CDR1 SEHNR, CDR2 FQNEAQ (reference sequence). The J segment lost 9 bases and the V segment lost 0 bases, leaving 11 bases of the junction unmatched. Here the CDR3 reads CASSLAQREGLGEQFF. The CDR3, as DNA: TGTGCCAGCAGCTTAGCGCAGAGGGAGGGCCTTGGTGAGCAGTTCTTC.

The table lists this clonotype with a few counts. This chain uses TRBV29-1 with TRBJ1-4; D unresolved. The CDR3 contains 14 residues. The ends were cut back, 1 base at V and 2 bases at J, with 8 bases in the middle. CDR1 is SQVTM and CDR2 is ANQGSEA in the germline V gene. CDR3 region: CSVEAGLTNEKLFF. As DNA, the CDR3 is TGCAGCGTTGAAGCCGGACTTACTAATGAAAAACTGTTTTTT.

The CDR3 loop reads CASSPGSTRYSYNEQFF. CDR3 DNA sequence: TGCGCCAGCAGCCCCGGATCCACTAGGTACTCCTACAATGAGCAGTTCTTC. The rearrangement joins TRBV5-1 to TRBJ2-1, with D possibly being TRBD2 (5 bases). CDR1 and CDR2 (germline): SGHRS, YFSETQ. This CDR3 is 17 amino acids long. Between the trimmed V and J ends, which lost 4 bases and 0 bases, there was a span of 17 bases.

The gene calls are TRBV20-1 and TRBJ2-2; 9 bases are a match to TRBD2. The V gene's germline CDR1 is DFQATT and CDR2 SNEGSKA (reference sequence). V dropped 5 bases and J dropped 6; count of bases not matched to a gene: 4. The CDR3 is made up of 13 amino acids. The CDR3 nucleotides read TGCAGTGCTTCGCGGGAGGGCCCCGGGGAGCTGTTTTTT. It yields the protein CSASREGPGELFF.

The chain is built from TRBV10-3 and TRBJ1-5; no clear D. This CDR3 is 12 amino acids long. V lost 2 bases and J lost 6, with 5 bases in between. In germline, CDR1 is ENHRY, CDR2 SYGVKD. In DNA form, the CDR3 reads TGTGCCATCAGTGAGGTGGGTCAGCCCCAGCATTTT. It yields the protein CAISEVGQPQHF.

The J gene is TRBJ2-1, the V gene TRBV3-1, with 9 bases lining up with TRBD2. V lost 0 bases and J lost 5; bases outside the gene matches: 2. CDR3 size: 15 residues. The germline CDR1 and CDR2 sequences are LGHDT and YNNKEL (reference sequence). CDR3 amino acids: CASSQEASGNNEQFF. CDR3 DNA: TGTGCCAGCAGCCAAGAGGCTAGCGGGAACAATGAGCAGTTCTTC.

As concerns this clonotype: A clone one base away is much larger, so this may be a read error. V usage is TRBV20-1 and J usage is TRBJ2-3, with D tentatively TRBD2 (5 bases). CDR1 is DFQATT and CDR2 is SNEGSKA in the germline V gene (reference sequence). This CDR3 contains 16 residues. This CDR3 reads CCARELASRGTDTQYF. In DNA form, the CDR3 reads TGCTGTGCTAGAGAGTTGGCTAGCCGGGGCACAGATACGCAGTATTTT.

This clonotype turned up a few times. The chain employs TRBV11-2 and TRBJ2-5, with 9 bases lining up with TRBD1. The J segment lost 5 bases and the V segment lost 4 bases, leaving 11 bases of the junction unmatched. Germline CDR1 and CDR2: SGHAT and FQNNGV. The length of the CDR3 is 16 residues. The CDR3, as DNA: TGTGCCAGCAGCTCGCTTCCGGGACAGGGAGCGGAGACCCAGTACTTC. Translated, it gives CASSSLPGQGAETQYF.

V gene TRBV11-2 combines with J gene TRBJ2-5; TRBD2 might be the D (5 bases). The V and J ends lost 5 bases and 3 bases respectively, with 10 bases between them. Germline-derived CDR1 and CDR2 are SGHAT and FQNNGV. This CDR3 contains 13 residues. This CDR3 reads CASSRTREETQYF. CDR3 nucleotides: TGTGCCAGCAGCCGAACGAGGGAAGAGACCCAGTACTTC.

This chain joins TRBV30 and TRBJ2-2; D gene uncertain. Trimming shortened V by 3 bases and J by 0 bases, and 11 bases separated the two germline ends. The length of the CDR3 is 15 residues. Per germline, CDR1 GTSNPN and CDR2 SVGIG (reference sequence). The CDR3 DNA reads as TGTGCCTGGAGGGGCAACAGCGCGAACACCGGGGAGCTGTTTTTT. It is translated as CAWRGNSANTGELFF. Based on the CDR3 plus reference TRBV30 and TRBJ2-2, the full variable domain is SQTIHQWPATLVQPVGSPLSLECTVEGTSNPNLYWYRQAAGRGLQLLFYSVGIGQISSEVPQNLSASRPQDRQFILSSKKLLLSDSGFYLCAWRGNSANTGELFFGEGSRLTVL.

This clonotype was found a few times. CDR3 protein: CASSEPGLAVSEQYF. The CDR3 region has the DNA TGCGCCAGCAGCGAACCGGGACTAGCGGTTAGCGAGCAGTACTTC. This chain links TRBV5-1 with TRBJ2-7; 11 bases line up with TRBD2. Germline values: CDR1 SGHRS, CDR2 YFSETQ. CDR3 size: 15 residues. V lost 4 bases to trimming and J lost 6 bases; unmatched junction nucleotides: 9. Full variable domain (missing parts from reference TRBV5-1 and TRBJ2-7): KAGVTQTPRYLIKTRGQQVTLSCSPISGHRSVSWYQQTPGQGLQFLFEYFSETQRNKGNFPGRFSGRQFSNSRSEMNVSTLELGDSALYLCASSEPGLAVSEQYFGPGTRLTVT.

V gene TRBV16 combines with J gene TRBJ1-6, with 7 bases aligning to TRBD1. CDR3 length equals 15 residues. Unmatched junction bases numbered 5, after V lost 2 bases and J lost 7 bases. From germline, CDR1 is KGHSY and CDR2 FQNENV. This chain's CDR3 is CASSQRGGWNSPLHF. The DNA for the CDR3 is TGTGCCAGCAGCCAAAGAGGGGGCTGGAATTCACCCCTCCACTTT.

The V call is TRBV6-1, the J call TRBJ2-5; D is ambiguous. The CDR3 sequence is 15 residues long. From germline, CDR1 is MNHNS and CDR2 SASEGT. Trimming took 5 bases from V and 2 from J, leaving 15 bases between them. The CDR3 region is CASSLSLGQQETQYF. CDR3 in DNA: TGTGCCAGCAGTCTAAGCTTGGGCCAGCAAGAGACCCAGTACTTC.

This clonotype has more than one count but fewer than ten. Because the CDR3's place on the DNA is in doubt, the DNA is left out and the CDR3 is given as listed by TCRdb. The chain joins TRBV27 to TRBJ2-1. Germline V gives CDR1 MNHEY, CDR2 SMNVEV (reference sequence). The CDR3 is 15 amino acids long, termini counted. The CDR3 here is CASSFWRGPYNEQFF.

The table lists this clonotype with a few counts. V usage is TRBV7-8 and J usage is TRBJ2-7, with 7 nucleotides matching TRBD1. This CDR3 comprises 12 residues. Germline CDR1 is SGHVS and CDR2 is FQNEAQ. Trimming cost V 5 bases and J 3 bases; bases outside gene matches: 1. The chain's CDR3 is CASSRQGYEQYV. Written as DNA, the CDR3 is TGTGCCAGCAGCCGACAGGGCTACGAGCAGTACGTC.

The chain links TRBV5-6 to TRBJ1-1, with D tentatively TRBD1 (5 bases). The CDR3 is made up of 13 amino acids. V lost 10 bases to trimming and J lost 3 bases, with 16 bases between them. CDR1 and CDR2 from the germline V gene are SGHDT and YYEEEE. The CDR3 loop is CAQLFGGDTEAFF. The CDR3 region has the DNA TGTGCCCAGCTATTTGGGGGGGACACTGAAGCTTTCTTT.